The T cell receptor beta chain under discussion was sequenced for a study of blood T cell repertoires in COVID-19. Study overall: Donors in the United States, Italy and Spain gave samples during acute or convalescent COVID-19. T cells, B-cell-depleted T cells, or PBMCs supplied cDNA or gDNA.

This clone was seen a handful of times. In the study's own analysis: Estimation of nucleated cell counts relied on the amplification of reference gene primers. Measured with immunoSEQ multiplex PCR; TCRdb has only the in-frame clones, and not every one. D and trimming come from the DNA, and the V and J calls and clone size come from that table. Of about 300,000 clones in the sample, 83% were seen once. The CDR3 contains 17 residues. Trimming removed 0 bases from V and 1 base from J; junction bases left unmatched: 5. The V gene's germline CDR1 is MNHEY and CDR2 SMNVEV (reference sequence). The clonotype was recovered from a woman aged 45-65 years who had recovered from COVID-19. The sample comprised peripheral blood. The J gene is TRBJ2-3, the V gene TRBV27, with 9 bases fitting TRBD2. This CDR3 is CASSLSGGGAGTDTQYF. The DNA for the CDR3 is TGTGCCAGCAGTTTATCGGGCGGGGGGGCCGGCACAGATACGCAGTATTTT.